This T cell receptor (beta chain) derives from a study of a mutant IDH1 vaccine in newly diagnosed glioma. Turning to the study itself: Averaging about 37 years of age, treated patients were 62.5% male and approximately 40% female.

As for this clone: Its antigen is not known.

Generated by immunoSEQ multiplex PCR, the TCRdb table keeps only in-frame clones and is missing some. Seen here are under 150,000 clones, under 90% observed once, and the top ten hold under 0.8%. Points from the study as a whole: Among top peripheral T cell clonotypes, changes seemed unrelated to pseudoprogression.

Time point indicated: week 11, during vaccination. What each vaccine dose contained was 300 ug of mutant IDH1 20-mer peptide, accompanied by topical imiquimod. CDR1 and CDR2 (germline): LNHDA, SQIVND (reference sequence). CDR3 length: 13 residues. Trimming cost V 9 bases and J 2 bases, with 12 bases left between them. The source of this sequence is a woman between 45 and 65 years old with glioma. This sample comprised PBMCs, obtained from a glioma patient whose treatment included an IDH1 peptide vaccine. The rearrangement joins TRBV19 to TRBJ2-3; no reliable D call. CDR3 sequence (DNA): TGTGCCAGCACGACGAGATACACAGATACGCAGTATTTT. It yields the protein CASTTRYTDTQYF. The variable domain in full, completed from reference TRBV19 and TRBJ2-3, reads DGGITQSPKYLFRKEGQNVTLSCEQNLNHDAMYWYRQDPGQGLRLIYYSQIVNDFQKGDIAEGYSVSREKKESFPLTVTSAQKNPTAFYLCASTTRYTDTQYFGPGTRLTVL.